The 21 T cell receptor beta chains below were found in one sample sequenced in a study of shared clonotypes between healthy human individuals. The protocol was immunoSEQ multiplex PCR, while the TCRdb copy is restricted to in-frame clones and leaves out a portion. The sample includes 1.4 million to 1.5 million clones, around 95% of them seen just once. Specimen: naive CD4+ T cells sorted from blood. Specified subset: CD45RA+ positively selected. The receptors originated from a man in his thirties or forties in good health.

The chain is built from TRBV7-8 and TRBJ1-2, with D unresolved. The CDR3 has 15 residues. Germline lookup yields CDR1 SGHVS and CDR2 FQNEAQ. Trimming cost V 1 base and J 7 bases, with 16 bases left between them. The DNA of the CDR3 is TGTGCCAGCAGCTTAGTCATTCCCTCTCGGGGTGGCTACACCTTC. It specifies CASSLVIPSRGGYTF.

The chain joins TRBV28 to TRBJ2-7; 8 bases match TRBD2. CDR3 length: 17 residues. Germline V gene data show CDR1 as MDHEN and CDR2 as SYDVKM. The J segment lost 4 bases and the V segment lost 4 bases, leaving 15 bases of the junction unmatched. This CDR3 is CASSSPAGGGLVYEQYF. CDR3 DNA sequence: TGTGCCAGCAGTTCCCCAGCCGGGGGGGGTTTGGTTTACGAGCAGTACTTC.

This chain uses TRBV29-1 with TRBJ2-7; D is perhaps TRBD1 (5 bases). Trimming cost V 7 bases and J 5 bases, with 21 bases left between them. The V gene's germline CDR1 is SQVTM and CDR2 ANQGSEA. The length of the CDR3 is 14 residues. CDR3 sequence: CSASLGRDIDEQYF. In DNA, the CDR3 is TGCAGCGCCTCGCTCGGCAGGGATATTGACGAGCAGTACTTC.

This rearrangement joins TRBV28 to TRBJ2-7; possible D gene TRBD1, 7 bases. The V gene's germline CDR1 is MDHEN and CDR2 SYDVKM. The CDR3 consists of 14 residues. The germline V and J ends were trimmed by 6 bases and 4 bases, with 16 bases remaining between them. The CDR3 loop is CASREGASTYEQYF. CDR3 coding DNA: TGTGCCAGCAGGGAGGGGGCAAGTACATACGAGCAGTACTTC.

The chain combines TRBV27 with TRBJ2-2; 11 bases fit TRBD2. The CDR3 extends over 18 amino acids. Germline V gene sequence: CDR1 MNHEY, CDR2 SMNVEV (reference sequence). With 0 bases clipped from V and 3 bases from J, the junction kept 6 bases outside the gene matches. Here the CDR3 reads CASSLSTLAGGYTGELFF. The CDR3 DNA reads as TGTGCCAGCAGTTTATCCACGCTAGCGGGAGGTTACACCGGGGAGCTGTTTTTT.

This rearrangement joins TRBV5-1 to TRBJ2-5, with TRBD1 as a possible D gene (6 bases). The V end was cut by 6 bases, the J end by 0 bases, with 15 bases between. The CDR3 length is 15 residues. Germline assignment: CDR1 SGHRS and CDR2 YFSETQ. CDR3 amino acids: CASTLGQRNQETQYF. The CDR3 DNA sequence: TGCGCCAGCACCCTCGGACAGCGAAACCAAGAGACCCAGTACTTC.

A note on this clone: Different DNA sequences within this sample yield the same CDR3. V and J are TRBV30 and TRBJ2-1, with TRBD2 matching over 13 bases. Germline trimming cut 2 bases from V and 7 bases from J; bases unmatched to any gene: 5. CDR1 is GTSNPN, CDR2 SVGIG, per germline (reference sequence). The CDR3 length is 15 residues. CDR3 sequence: CAWSTGTSGTNEQFF. In nucleotides, the CDR3 is TGTGCCTGGAGTACCGGGACTAGCGGGACGAATGAGCAGTTCTTC.

This clone was picked up one time. The same CDR3 also results from other DNA sequences found in this sample. The chain uses TRBV11-2 and TRBJ1-5, with D unresolved. Trimming pared 0 bases from V and 5 bases from J, leaving 5 bases between. Germline CDR1 is SGHAT and CDR2 is FQNNGV. The CDR3 has 13 residues. The CDR3 nucleotides read TGTGCCAGCAGCTTAGACGGGTATCAGCCCCAGCATTTT. Its protein is CASSLDGYQPQHF.

The V gene is TRBV11-2, the J gene TRBJ2-3; weak D call: TRBD2 (7 bases). Per germline, CDR1 SGHAT and CDR2 FQNNGV. The CDR3 totals 17 residues. Trimming cost V 8 bases and J 9 bases, with 30 bases left between them. The CDR3 protein is CASRRELREPGERTQYF. The CDR3 DNA follows: TGTGCCAGCCGCCGAGAGTTGCGGGAGCCAGGGGAGAGGACGCAGTATTTT.

Of note for this clone: At one boundary the junction diverges from the germline segment, which might be a read error. The V and J genes are TRBV5-1 and TRBJ2-1; 8 positions match TRBD2. This CDR3 spans 13 amino acids. Germline assignment: CDR1 SGHRS and CDR2 YFSETQ. The CDR3 DNA is TGCGCCAGCAGCTTTGGGCGGGAGGTTCCTTTGGTCTTC. Residues: CASSFGREVPLVF.

V gene TRBV6-8 combines with J gene TRBJ2-4, with TRBD2 identical over 14 bases. Germline CDR1 and CDR2: MNHGY and SAAAGT. V dropped 1 base and J dropped 1; count of bases not matched to a gene: 6. The CDR3 is 19 residues long. CDR3 bases: TGTGCCAGCAGTTACTACGGACTAGCGGGAGGTGATGCCAAAAACATTCAGTACTTC. This sequence encodes CASSYYGLAGGDAKNIQYF.

The chain has TRBV14 and TRBJ2-7, with a weak D call TRBD2 (6 bases). Trimming pared 3 bases from V and 2 bases from J, leaving 11 bases between. This CDR3 is 14 amino acids long. CDR1 and CDR2 from the germline V gene are SGHDN and FVKESK. The CDR3 DNA follows: TGTGCCAGCAGCCAGGGGGGTTCTCCCTACGAGCAGTACTTC. Protein: CASSQGGSPYEQYF.

J is TRBJ2-1 and V is TRBV7-3, with 10 bases aligning to TRBD2. Trimming at V came to 5 bases and at J to 6 bases, leaving 10 bases not matched to a gene. Germline lookup yields CDR1 SGHTA and CDR2 FQGTGA. The CDR3 extends over 16 amino acids. CDR3 sequence: CASSESSGSPPNEQFF. The CDR3 DNA reads TGTGCCAGCAGCGAATCTAGCGGGAGTCCCCCCAATGAGCAGTTCTTC.

The chain uses TRBV25-1 and TRBJ2-3, with D unresolved. V gave up 5 bases and J gave up 10 bases, with 13 bases separating them. Per germline, CDR1 MGHDK and CDR2 SYGVNS. The CDR3 extends over 12 amino acids. CDR3: CASSRLLGAQYF. CDR3 sequence (DNA): TGTGCCAGCAGTCGCTTGCTTGGGGCGCAGTATTTT.

This rearrangement joins TRBV2 to TRBJ2-2; possibly TRBD2 for D (6 bases). Germline loops: CDR1 SNHLY, CDR2 FYNNEI. The CDR3 runs 16 residues. V was cut by 7 bases and J by 6 bases, with 21 bases left in between. The CDR3 DNA reads TGTGCCAGCACCAGAGACATCTTACCTAGCGCCGGGGAGCTGTTTTTT. Protein sequence: CASTRDILPSAGELFF.

Only a few counts were recorded for this clone. The V and J genes are TRBV11-2 and TRBJ1-1; D not certain. Germline V gene lookup returns CDR1 SGHAT and CDR2 FQNNGV. Trimming left V 1 base short and J 1 base short, with 7 bases between. The CDR3 length is 14 residues. DNA for the CDR3: TGTGCCAGCAGCTTAGGTTCGGCGAACACTGAAGCTTTCTTT. Protein product: CASSLGSANTEAFF. Full variable domain (remainder filled in from reference TRBV11-2 and TRBJ1-1): EAGVAQSPRYKIIEKRQSVAFWCNPISGHATLYWYQQILGQGPKLLIQFQNNGVVDDSQLPKDRFSAERLKGVDSTLKIQPAKLEDSAVYLCASSLGSANTEAFFGQGTRLTVV.

This sequence joins TRBV7-2 and TRBJ2-1; 12 nucleotides agree with TRBD2. V dropped 4 bases and J dropped 4; count of bases not matched to a gene: 8. The CDR3 sequence is 17 residues long. The germline gives CDR1 SGHTA, CDR2 FQGNSA. DNA of the CDR3: TGTGCCAGCAGCTCCCGACCTCTAGCGGGAGGGTACAATGAGCAGTTCTTC. Protein product: CASSSRPLAGGYNEQFF.

For this clone: Other DNA sequences in this sample translate to the same CDR3. The V gene is TRBV5-1, the J gene TRBJ2-7; tentatively, D is TRBD1 (6 bases). CDR3 size: 15 residues. The V gene's germline CDR1 is SGHRS and CDR2 YFSETQ. Trimming removed 2 bases from V and 0 bases from J, with 12 bases in between. The chain's CDR3 is CASSLGQTSSYEQYF. CDR3 sequence (DNA): TGCGCCAGCAGCTTAGGACAGACAAGCTCCTACGAGCAGTACTTC. Complete variable domain (other parts from reference TRBV5-1 and TRBJ2-7): KAGVTQTPRYLIKTRGQQVTLSCSPISGHRSVSWYQQTPGQGLQFLFEYFSETQRNKGNFPGRFSGRQFSNSRSEMNVSTLELGDSALYLCASSLGQTSSYEQYFGPGTRLTVT.

This clone was seen once. This rearrangement joins TRBV10-2 to TRBJ1-2, with 9 bases aligning to TRBD1. Germline V lookup: CDR1 WSHSY, CDR2 SAAADI. This CDR3 is 14 amino acids long. The V gene end was trimmed by 5 bases and the J gene end by 3 bases; junction bases not matched to a gene: 4. This chain's CDR3 is CASSHRQGDYGYTF. The CDR3 DNA is TGCGCCAGCAGTCACAGACAGGGGGACTATGGCTACACCTTC.

The chain couples TRBV5-4 to TRBJ2-1, with 7 nucleotides matching TRBD2. V gave up 0 bases and J gave up 4 bases; unmatched junction bases: 7. CDR3 size: 16 residues. CDR1 and CDR2 (germline): SGHNT, YYREEE (reference sequence). The CDR3 nucleotides are TGTGCCAGCAGCTTGGCCGGGACTAACCCTTACAATGAGCAGTTCTTC. As protein: CASSLAGTNPYNEQFF.

This sequence joins TRBV4-2 and TRBJ2-7, with D perhaps matching TRBD1 or TRBD2 (5 bases each). This CDR3 region has 16 residues. The V gene lost 1 base and the J gene lost 6 bases, with 19 bases spanning the gap. The germline gives CDR1 LGHNA, CDR2 YNFKEQ. CDR3 amino acids: CASSQGGVRDPSEQYF. CDR3 sequence (DNA): TGTGCCAGCAGCCAAGGGGGAGTCAGGGACCCCTCCGAGCAGTACTTC.